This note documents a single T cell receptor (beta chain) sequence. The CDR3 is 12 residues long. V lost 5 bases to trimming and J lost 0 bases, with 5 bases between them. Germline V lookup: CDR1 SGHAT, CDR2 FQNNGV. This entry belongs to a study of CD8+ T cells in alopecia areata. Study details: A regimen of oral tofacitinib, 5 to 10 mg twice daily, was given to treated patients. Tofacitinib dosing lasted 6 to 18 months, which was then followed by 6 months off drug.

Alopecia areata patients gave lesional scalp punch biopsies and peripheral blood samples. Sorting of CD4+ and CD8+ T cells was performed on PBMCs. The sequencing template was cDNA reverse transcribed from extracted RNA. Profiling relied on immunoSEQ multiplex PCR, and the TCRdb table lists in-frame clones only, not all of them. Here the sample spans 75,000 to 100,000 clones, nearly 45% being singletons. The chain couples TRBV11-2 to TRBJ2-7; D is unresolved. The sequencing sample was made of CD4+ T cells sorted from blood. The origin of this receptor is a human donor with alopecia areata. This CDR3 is CASSLNSYEQYF. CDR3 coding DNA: TGTGCCAGCAGCCTCAACTCCTACGAGCAGTACTTC.